This T cell receptor (beta chain) was sequenced for a study of follicular helper T cells after annual influenza vaccination. Study-wide context: After each seasonal flu vaccination, blood came on days 0, 7 and 28.

Method: immunoSEQ multiplex PCR; TCRdb's copy keeps in-frame clones and lacks some. The table has more than 9,500 clones, 60% to 80% seen once. Regarding this clone: Its antigen is currently unknown.

Time point denoted: 2015-2016 season, pre-vaccination. No donor had influenza vaccine in the prior 6 months; all lived in the community. The CDR3 contains 14 residues. Losses at the gene ends were 6 bases for V and 3 bases for J; bases not matched to a gene: 3. The germline gives CDR1 MDHEN, CDR2 SYDVKM. Study-level findings and limits: Plasmablast frequency change correlated with clonality change in ICOS+CD38+ cTfh.

The chain links TRBV28 to TRBJ2-3; 10 positions agree with TRBD1. Here the sequenced sample was CXCR5+ CD38- circulating T follicular helper cells from blood, taken on the day of influenza vaccination. The subset here: circulating Tfh, non-naive CD4+CXCR5+PD-1+ (ICOS+CD38+ or ICOS-CD38-). The TCR was taken from an adult who received the influenza vaccine. In nucleotides, the CDR3 is TGTGCCAGCAGCCGACAGGGGGCTACAGATACGCAGTATTTT. It yields the protein CASSRQGATDTQYF.